A selection of T cell receptor beta chains follows, all from one sample in a study of T cell responses to AZD1222 COVID-19 vaccine. TCRdb's table, derived via immunoSEQ multiplex PCR, lists solely in-frame clones and lacks some. The sample consists of tens of thousands of clones, over 75% of them appearing once. The sequences come from peripheral blood, collected 28 days after the second dose of the MenACWY control vaccine. The receptor set was obtained from an adult who received the MenACWY meningococcal vaccine as a control. CDR3s include the opening cysteine and the closing phenylalanine or tryptophan. The D gene is left open where the match is weak. Size is stated for part of the rows, as once, few or many counts, or as a class when the clone is expanded.

TRBV27	TRBD2	TRBJ2-7	.	TGTGCCAGCAGTGCTGGGACTAGCGGATCCACCTACGAGCAGTACTTC	CASSAGTSGSTYEQYF
TRBV19	.	TRBJ2-3	.	TGTGCCAGTAGCGGGTACCCCGGGTTGCCTAGCACAGATACGCAGTATTTT	CASSGYPGLPSTDTQYF
TRBV5-1	.	TRBJ2-7	.	TGCGCCAGCAGCCGCGACAACCTGGGATCCTACGAGCAGTACTTC	CASSRDNLGSYEQYF
TRBV5-6	.	TRBJ1-5	.	TGTGCCAGCAGCTTGGGGGTCACCTATAGCAATCAGCCCCAGCATTTT	CASSLGVTYSNQPQHF
TRBV7-6	.	TRBJ2-1	.	TGTGCCAGCAGCTTAGAGATAGGGGGTGGCTATGAGCAGTTCTTC	CASSLEIGGGYEQFF
TRBV5-6	TRBD1	TRBJ2-7	.	TGTGCCAGCAGCCTCCGTGGGCAGGGGGCCTTATACGAGCAGTACTTC	CASSLRGQGALYEQYF
TRBV6-5	.	TRBJ1-4	.	TGTGCCAGCAGTTACTCGCTAGCAACTAATGAAAAACTGTTTTTT	CASSYSLATNEKLFF
TRBV28	TRBD1	TRBJ2-7	.	TGTGCCAGCAGTTTAGGGACAGGGGGCAAAGTCGGGGCCTACGAGCAGTACTTC	CASSLGTGGKVGAYEQYF
TRBV4-1	.	TRBJ2-7	.	TGCGCCAGCAGTCTCCGGCACAGGCAGAACTACGAGCAGTACTTC	CASSLRHRQNYEQYF
TRBV6-6	.	TRBJ2-7	.	TGTGCCAGCAGTTTCGAGGACGGAGCCTCCTACGAGCAGTACTTC	CASSFEDGASYEQYF
TRBV30	.	TRBJ2-3	once	TGTGCCTGGACGGGAAGATCTAAGCAGTATTTT	CAWTGRSKQYF
TRBV9	TRBD1	TRBJ2-7	.	TGTGCCAGCAGCGTAGGGGACAGGGCTTACGAGCAGTACTTC	CASSVGDRAYEQYF
TRBV18	TRBD1	TRBJ2-5	.	TGTGCCAGCTCAGAGAACGACAGGGAAGAGACCCAGTACTTC	CASSENDREETQYF
TRBV3-1/TRBV3-2	TRBD2	TRBJ2-7	once	TGTGCCAGCAGCTTCAGCGGGAGAAAGGCATCCTACGAGCAGTACTTC	CASSFSGRKASYEQYF
TRBV7-9	.	TRBJ2-1	.	TGTGCCAGCACCCCCTCCCATGAGCAGTTCTTC	CASTPSHEQFF
TRBV2	.	TRBJ1-4	.	TGTGCCAGCAGTCCGACCGGGGCAACTAATGAAAAACTGTTTTTT	CASSPTGATNEKLFF
TRBV19	.	TRBJ1-2	once	TGTGCCAGTAGTATAGGCGCCGGGGATAACTATGGCTACACCTTC	CASSIGAGDNYGYTF
TRBV15	.	TRBJ1-3	.	TGTGCCACCAGCCCGGACTCTGGCTCTGGAAACACCATATATTTT	CATSPDSGSGNTIYF
TRBV9	TRBD2	TRBJ2-2	.	TGTGCCAGCAGCTCGCGTAGAGGAGCCCTTAGCGGGAGGGGAAATACCGGGGAGCTGTTTTTT	CASSSRRGALSGRGNTGELFF
TRBV9	.	TRBJ2-2	.	TGTGCCAGCAGCTCCCTCGGGACACACACCGGGGAGCTGTTTTTT	CASSSLGTHTGELFF
TRBV28	TRBD2	TRBJ2-7	few	TGTGCCAGCAGTTTGATGCGGGAGCAAGTCCGCGAGCAGTACTTC	CASSLMREQVREQYF
TRBV19	.	TRBJ2-2	.	TGTGCCAGTAATGTCGGTGGGGTAGTTGCCGGGGAGCTGTTTTTT	CASNVGGVVAGELFF
TRBV5-8	.	TRBJ2-1	once	TGTGCCAGCGTCCCGTTTCCGTCCTCCTACAATGAGCAGTTCTTC	CASVPFPSSYNEQFF
TRBV7-9	TRBD2	TRBJ2-1	.	TGTGCCAGCAGCTTAACCGGGACTAGCGGGAGAGCAACCTACAATGAGCAGTTCTTC	CASSLTGTSGRATYNEQFF
TRBV28	.	TRBJ1-5	.	TGTGCCAGCAGTTTATTTAAGGACACTTTTAAGAATCAGCCCCAGCATTTT	CASSLFKDTFKNQPQHF
TRBV7-6	.	TRBJ2-5	.	TGTGCCAGCAGCCCAACAGGGCGGGAGACCCAGTACTTC	CASSPTGRETQYF
TRBV18	.	TRBJ1-6	.	TGTGCCAGCTCACCCGACGGGCGGAAGGATTCACCCCTCCACTTT	CASSPDGRKDSPLHF
TRBV5-1	.	TRBJ2-7	.	TGCGCCAGCAGCTTTACCAAGGACGAGCAGTACTTC	CASSFTKDEQYF
TRBV29-1	TRBD2	TRBJ2-1	.	TGCAGCGCCGACAGTGGGACTACTAAGTTCTTC	CSADSGTTKFF
TRBV24-1	TRBD1	TRBJ2-3	.	TGTGCCACCAGTGACCCAACGACAGGGGGTAGCACAGATACGCAGTATTTT	CATSDPTTGGSTDTQYF
TRBV9	.	TRBJ2-7	.	TGTGCCAGCAGCGTAGAGTCGCGGGCCTACGAGCAGTACTTC	CASSVESRAYEQYF
TRBV10-2	TRBD1	TRBJ2-2	.	TGCGCCAGCAGGGGACAGGGGGCCTCCGGGGAGCTGTTTTTT	CASRGQGASGELFF
TRBV28	TRBD1	TRBJ1-1	.	TGTGCCAGCAGTTTAAGCGGCAGGGGGACTTTCTTT	CASSLSGRGTFF
TRBV6-2/TRBV6-3	TRBD1	TRBJ2-7	few	TGTGCCAGCAGTCTACGACAGGGAACCTACGAGCAGTACTTC	CASSLRQGTYEQYF
TRBV10-2	TRBD2	TRBJ2-1	.	TGCGCCAGCATCCCTCGGGAGGTCAATGAGCAGTTCTTC	CASIPREVNEQFF
TRBV27	.	TRBJ2-5	.	TGTGCCAGCAGACTACGGTTGTACTACGAGACCCAGTACTTC	CASRLRLYYETQYF
TRBV19	TRBD1	TRBJ2-7	.	TGTGCCAGTAGTATTGTTGGGACAGGGTACTACGAGCAGTACTTC	CASSIVGTGYYEQYF
TRBV7-9	.	TRBJ1-5	.	TGTGCCAGCAGCTTAGCAGGGGATCAGCCCCAGCATTTT	CASSLAGDQPQHF
TRBV28	.	TRBJ1-2	.	TGTGCCAGCAGTTTCCGGACAGTAGGGCCTTGGGGCTACACCTTC	CASSFRTVGPWGYTF